Listed below are T cell receptor beta chains from one sample, sequenced in a study of CXCR3-negative and CXCR3-positive naive CD8 T cells. TCRdb reprocessed the 5' RACE reads and stores each CDR3 protein as one record, lacking DNA. The sample has over 100,000 distinct CDR3 sequences, and its top ten clones hold 0.49%. Sequencing used naive CXCR3- CD8+ T cells from blood. These receptor sequences come from a human donor in good health. Some clones in this sample may be carry-over from other donors' samples. Each CDR3 is given with its conserved first and last residue.

>TRBV15|TRBJ2-1
CATSSGRATYNEQFF
>TRBV15|TRBJ1-2
CATSRTGQSYGYTF
>TRBV5-1|TRBJ2-1
CASSLRAGGKNEQFF
>TRBV5-1|TRBJ2-7
CASSPNLAVYEQYF
>TRBV14|TRBJ2-1
CASSQPGRSQPYNEQFF
>TRBV5-1|TRBJ2-2
CASSVDSPVAGELFF
>TRBV3-1|TRBJ2-1
CASSHPGGLSNEQFF
>TRBV12-3/TRBV12-4|TRBJ1-2
CASSLVAGDSYGYTF
>TRBV7-9|TRBJ2-1
CASSSPRGTSGRNEQFF
>TRBV28|TRBJ2-1
CASSPSYGLPSYNEQFF
>TRBV12-3/TRBV12-4|TRBJ2-1
CASSLAGGIYNEQFF
>TRBV5-1|TRBJ2-7
CASSLSPEQYF
>TRBV7-8|TRBJ2-1
CASSPNEVGRNNEQFF
>TRBV7-9|TRBJ1-1
CASSLDRGPGEAFF
>TRBV9|TRBJ1-1
CASSVQGDEAFF
>TRBV4-1|TRBJ2-1
CASSLPGGRGAYEQFF